The T cell receptor beta chain under discussion was sequenced for a study of blood T cells in healthy people across ages. Study observations and caveats: Naive CD4+ cell counts and diversity both ran higher in long-lived than in aged donors. Roughly linear age-related decline in beta diversity appeared, significant by age roughly 40.

A second PCR of about 7 to 11 cycles used a sample-barcoded 5' primer and a J-beta primer mix. Unique molecular identifiers of 12 random nucleotides labeled each cDNA. Per sample, CDR3-containing paired-end reads numbered at least 2.5 million. TCRdb processed the 5' RACE reads anew with MiXCR; each CDR3 protein has one entry. Among around 1,700,000 distinct CDR3 sequences listed, roughly 27% were seen once. This clonotype was counted between two and nine times. Its antigen is unidentified. Germline assignment: CDR1 SGHDN and CDR2 FVKESK. V lost 8 bases and J lost 4; bases outside the gene matches: 3. CDR3 length equals 12 residues.

Sequenced material: blood. The TCR was taken from a woman under 40 in good health. The rearrangement uses TRBV14 and TRBJ1-2, with 8 bases lining up with TRBD1. The CDR3 region is CASGTGLYGYTF. The CDR3, as DNA: TGTGCCAGCGGGACAGGTCTCTATGGCTACACCTTC.